Given below is one T cell receptor beta chain in context. Its matching antigen is unknown. Germline CDR1 reads LNHDA; CDR2 reads SQIVND (reference sequence). CDR3 length: 14 residues. V gave up 3 bases and J gave up 5 bases, with 11 bases separating them. Here immunoSEQ multiplex PCR was the method, and the copy in TCRdb shows in-frame clones only, minus some. This sample has around 240,000 clones, with approximately 65% found just once. This sample is part of a study of shared clonotypes between healthy human individuals. Overall study findings and caveats: Clonotypes shared by all four donors outscored non-shared clonotypes in generation probability. Rarefaction exposed incomplete sorted-subset sequencing despite large depth.

The TCR sequence derives from a man aged 25 to 40 in good health. The chain couples TRBV19 to TRBJ2-1; weak D call: TRBD2 (5 bases). The sequenced sample was memory CD4+ T cells sorted from blood. The subset is: CD45RA-negative fraction. The CDR3 loop is CASSILASNNEQFF. CDR3 bases: TGTGCCAGTAGTATCTTGGCTAGCAACAATGAGCAGTTCTTC.